This T cell receptor beta chain was retrieved from a study of PD-L1 blockade in urothelial cancer. Study overall: Patients started atezolizumab in 2014, 1,200 mg intravenously every 3 weeks. Overall study findings and caveats: Having blood TCR clonality under the median before treatment predicted better survival.

V was pared by 3 bases and J by 0 bases, with 11 bases between. This CDR3 is 16 amino acids long. Germline V gene lookup returns CDR1 LNHDA and CDR2 SQIVND (reference sequence). Concerning this clone itself: Its target is not known.

Regarding time point: pretreatment peripheral blood. Each individual provided 1 to 8 samples (taken pretreatment and on-treatment). Templates that were synthetic TCR analogs were spiked into each PCR. This table comes from immunoSEQ multiplex PCR, and its TCRdb copy is limited to in-frame clones, with some not included. The table includes under 50,000 clones, approximately 93% detected once. The origin of this receptor is a woman aged 60 to 75 with urothelial cancer. This chain connects TRBV19 to TRBJ2-2, with D possibly TRBD2 on 5 matching bases. The specimen was PBMCs, collected around atezolizumab (anti-PD-L1) treatment. CDR3: CASSISEGSNTGELFF. In nucleotides, the CDR3 is TGTGCCAGTAGTATCAGTGAGGGCTCGAACACCGGGGAGCTGTTTTTT.